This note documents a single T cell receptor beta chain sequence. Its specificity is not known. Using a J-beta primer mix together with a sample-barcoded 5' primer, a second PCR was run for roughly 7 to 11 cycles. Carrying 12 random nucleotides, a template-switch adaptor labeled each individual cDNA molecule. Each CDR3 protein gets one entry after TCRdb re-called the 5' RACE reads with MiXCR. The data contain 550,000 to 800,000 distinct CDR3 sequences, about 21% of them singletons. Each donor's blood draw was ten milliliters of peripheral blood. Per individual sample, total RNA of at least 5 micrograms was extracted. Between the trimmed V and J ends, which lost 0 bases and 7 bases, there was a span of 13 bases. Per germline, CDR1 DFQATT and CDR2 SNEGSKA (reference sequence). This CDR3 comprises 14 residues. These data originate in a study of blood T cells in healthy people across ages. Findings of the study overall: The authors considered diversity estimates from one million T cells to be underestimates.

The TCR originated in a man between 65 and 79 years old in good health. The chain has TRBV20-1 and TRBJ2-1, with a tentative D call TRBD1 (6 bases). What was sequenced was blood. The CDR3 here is CSARDPGTKNEQFF. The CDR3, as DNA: TGCAGTGCTAGAGACCCCGGGACAAAGAATGAGCAGTTCTTC.